This is a list of T cell receptor beta chains from one sample in a study of blood T cell repertoires in COVID-19. Sequencing was performed with immunoSEQ multiplex PCR; in TCRdb, only in-frame clones are kept and a portion is missing. The sample includes about 42,000 clones, 75% to 80% of them seen just once. Sequencing input: peripheral blood. All receptors come from a woman in her 70s with acute or convalescent COVID-19. The CDR3 runs from the conserved cysteine through the conserved F or W. The order of the fields is D gene, clone size, V gene, J gene, CDR3 protein, CDR3 DNA. The D gene is left open where the match is weak. Size is stated for part of the rows, as once, few or many counts, or as a class when the clone is expanded.

>-|-|TRBV2|TRBJ1-5
CASSEALSSSGDGGAQPQHF
TGTGCCAGCAGTGAAGCCCTATCATCCTCAGGAGATGGGGGCGCTCAGCCCCAGCATTTT
>-|few|TRBV30|TRBJ1-2
CAWKAVHYTRGLVDYGYTF
TGTGCCTGGAAGGCAGTCCACTATACTCGGGGTCTGGTCGACTATGGCTACACCTTC
>-|-|TRBV14|TRBJ2-2
CASSRVSAAGELFF
TGTGCCAGCAGCAGGGTTAGCGCAGCCGGGGAGCTGTTTTTT
>TRBD2|few|TRBV5-1|TRBJ2-5
CASSRREGRPETQYF
TGCGCCAGCAGCCGGAGGGAGGGCCGCCCGGAGACCCAGTACTTC
>TRBD2|-|TRBV6-2/TRBV6-3|TRBJ2-7
CASSYPLQRGIYEQYF
TGTGCCAGCAGTTACCCCCTACAGCGGGGCATCTACGAGCAGTACTTC
>-|once|TRBV6-5|TRBJ2-5
CASSPLAPNQETQYF
TGTGCCAGCAGCCCCCTGGCCCCAAACCAAGAGACCCAGTACTTC
>-|-|TRBV4-2|TRBJ2-2
CASSQVRYRENTGELFF
TGTGCCAGCAGCCAAGTACGGTACAGGGAGAACACCGGGGAGCTGTTTTTT
>TRBD2|-|TRBV11-2|TRBJ2-1
CASSPGTSGGLNEQFF
TGTGCCAGCAGCCCGGGGACTAGCGGGGGGCTCAATGAGCAGTTCTTC
>-|-|TRBV15|TRBJ1-6
CATSRGPMTPLHF
TGTGCCACCAGCAGAGGGCCCATGACACCCCTCCACTTT
>TRBD1|-|TRBV7-2|TRBJ1-5
CASSRDSYQPQHF
TGTGCCAGCAGCCGGGACAGCTATCAGCCCCAGCATTTT
>-|-|TRBV7-8|TRBJ2-3
CASSPLGGQTHTDTQYF
TGTGCCAGCAGCCCCCTGGGGGGGCAAACACACACAGATACGCAGTATTTT
>TRBD1|-|TRBV5-8|TRBJ2-7
CASGQALYEQYF
TGTGCCAGCGGACAGGCTCTCTACGAGCAGTACTTC
>-|-|TRBV4-1|TRBJ2-2
CASSQEEGTGELFF
TGCGCCAGCAGCCAAGAAGAGGGTACCGGGGAGCTGTTTTTT
>TRBD1|-|TRBV7-3|TRBJ1-1
CASTQATGVHTEAFF
TGTGCCAGCACGCAAGCTACAGGGGTGCACACTGAAGCTTTCTTT
>-|-|TRBV18|TRBJ1-1
CASSPQGQVNTEAFF
TGTGCCAGCTCACCCCAGGGGCAGGTGAACACTGAAGCTTTCTTT
>-|-|TRBV9|TRBJ2-2
CASSQQGFTGELFF
TGTGCCAGCAGCCAGCAGGGTTTCACCGGGGAGCTGTTTTTT
>-|-|TRBV2|TRBJ2-1
CASSENLQSYNEQFF
TGTGCCAGCAGTGAAAATCTGCAGTCCTACAATGAGCAGTTCTTC
>TRBD1|-|TRBV5-1|TRBJ1-1
CASSKTGQGDEAFF
TGCGCCAGCAGCAAAACGGGACAGGGAGATGAAGCTTTCTTT
>-|-|TRBV11-2|TRBJ2-3
CASSSILGGTRGTDTQYF
TGTGCCAGCAGTTCCATCCTGGGAGGTACCAGAGGCACAGATACGCAGTATTTT
>-|once|TRBV5-1|TRBJ1-1
CASSWGHANTEAFF
TGCGCCAGCAGCTGGGGACACGCGAACACTGAAGCTTTCTTT
>-|-|TRBV11-3|TRBJ2-1
CASSFWGRDEQFF
TGTGCCAGCAGCTTTTGGGGGCGCGATGAGCAGTTCTTC
>-|-|TRBV19|TRBJ2-5
CASSGGRWETQYF
TGTGCCAGTAGCGGAGGTAGATGGGAGACCCAGTACTTC
>-|-|TRBV7-2|TRBJ2-1
CASSVSSSYNEQFF
TGTGCCAGCAGTGTTAGTAGCTCCTACAATGAGCAGTTCTTC
>-|-|TRBV5-1|TRBJ2-3
CASSFSGASTDTQYF
TGCGCCAGCAGCTTTAGCGGTGCTAGCACAGATACGCAGTATTTT
>TRBD1|-|TRBV5-1|TRBJ1-1
CASSLIGGLSGEAFF
TGCGCCAGCAGCTTGATAGGGGGCTTATCGGGTGAAGCTTTCTTT
>-|few|TRBV5-1|TRBJ1-1
CASSLHGGAEAFF
TGCGCCAGCAGCCTCCATGGAGGTGCTGAAGCTTTCTTT
>-|-|TRBV21-1|TRBJ2-1
CASSPRRVYSYNEQFF
TGTGCCAGCAGCCCCCGCCGGGTGTACTCGTACAATGAGCAGTTCTTC
>-|few|TRBV7-2|TRBJ1-5
CASSLAGNSNQPQHF
TGTGCCAGCAGCCTGGCAGGGAATAGCAATCAGCCCCAGCATTTT
>TRBD1|-|TRBV27|TRBJ2-7
CVTGQGPLPYEQYF
TGTGTCACTGGACAGGGGCCCCTTCCCTACGAGCAGTACTTC
>TRBD1|-|TRBV4-1|TRBJ1-5
CASSQDWGQIGQPQHF
TGCGCCAGCAGCCAAGATTGGGGACAGATAGGGCAGCCCCAGCATTTT
>-|-|TRBV7-2|TRBJ1-5
CASSLVGTGSSQPQHF
TGTGCCAGCAGCTTAGTCGGCACAGGGAGTAGTCAGCCCCAGCATTTT
>TRBD1|-|TRBV15|TRBJ1-2
CATSRDGTVDNYGYTF
TGTGCCACCAGCAGAGACGGGACAGTGGATAACTATGGCTACACCTTC
>TRBD1|-|TRBV27|TRBJ2-1
CASSDGTGNSNEQFF
TGTGCCAGCAGTGACGGGACAGGGAATTCGAATGAGCAGTTCTTC
>TRBD1|once|TRBV6-6|TRBJ1-1
CASSQKYRGGNTEAFF
TGTGCCAGCAGTCAAAAATACAGGGGGGGAAACACTGAAGCTTTCTTT
>TRBD1|-|TRBV7-9|TRBJ2-5
CASSLAQRQGAYKETQYF
TGTGCCAGCAGCTTAGCTCAAAGACAGGGGGCCTACAAAGAGACCCAGTACTTC
>-|-|TRBV7-2|TRBJ2-1
CASSLGALPYNEQFF
TGTGCCAGCAGCTTAGGAGCTCTCCCGTACAATGAGCAGTTCTTC
>-|-|TRBV12-5|TRBJ1-5
CASQGYSNQPQHF
TGTGCTAGTCAGGGGTATAGCAATCAGCCCCAGCATTTT
>-|few|TRBV7-2|TRBJ1-1
CASTRGGPHTEAFF
TGTGCCAGCACGAGGGGGGGCCCACACACTGAAGCTTTCTTT
>-|-|TRBV6-2/TRBV6-3|TRBJ1-5
CASSSGLNQPQHF
TGTGCCAGCAGTTCGGGGTTAAATCAGCCCCAGCATTTT
>TRBD1|-|TRBV5-1|TRBJ2-7
CASSLAIGTGVTSYEQYF
TGCGCCAGCAGCTTGGCGATCGGGACAGGGGTGACCTCCTACGAGCAGTACTTC
>TRBD2|-|TRBV11-2|TRBJ2-7
CASKGKREGPRTYEQYF
TGTGCCAGCAAAGGGAAGAGGGAGGGCCCCAGGACCTACGAGCAGTACTTC
>-|-|TRBV5-1|TRBJ2-5
CASSLGQKETQYF
TGCGCCAGCAGCCTAGGACAGAAAGAGACCCAGTACTTC
>-|-|TRBV23-1|TRBJ1-4
CASSQLVDNPTNEKLFF
TGCGCCAGCAGTCAATTGGTAGACAACCCAACTAATGAAAAACTGTTTTTT
>-|-|TRBV18|TRBJ2-1
CASSPDLVYEQFF
TGTGCCAGCTCACCAGACCTAGTCTATGAGCAGTTCTTC
>-|-|TRBV6-5|TRBJ2-2
CASSMGRNTGELFF
TGTGCCAGCAGTATGGGCCGGAACACCGGGGAGCTGTTTTTT
>TRBD1|once|TRBV6-6|TRBJ2-3
CASSYSGTVTDTQYF
TGTGCCAGCAGTTACTCCGGGACAGTCACAGATACGCAGTATTTT
>-|-|TRBV29-1|TRBJ1-6
CSVTTGPNSPLHF
TGCAGCGTCACTACAGGCCCTAATTCACCCCTCCACTTT
>TRBD1|-|TRBV28|TRBJ1-2
CASSRQGNYGYTF
TGTGCCAGCAGTCGACAGGGGAACTATGGCTACACCTTC
>TRBD1|once|TRBV6-5|TRBJ1-3
CASSLDRVNTIYF
TGTGCCAGCAGTCTTGACAGGGTGAACACCATATATTTT
>-|-|TRBV10-3|TRBJ1-1
CAITRGRRDTEAFF
TGTGCCATCACGCGGGGGAGGAGGGACACTGAAGCTTTCTTT
>-|-|TRBV4-3|TRBJ1-2
CASSQGFQASNYGYTF
TGCGCCAGCAGCCAAGGGTTCCAGGCCTCTAACTATGGCTACACCTTC
>TRBD1|few|TRBV19|TRBJ1-1
CASSTSDYQTGLNTEAFF
TGTGCCAGTAGTACCTCTGACTACCAGACAGGGTTGAACACTGAAGCTTTCTTT
>-|-|TRBV28|TRBJ2-5
CASSIGGRGGKTQYF
TGTGCCAGTTCAATCGGAGGCCGGGGAGGAAAGACCCAGTACTTC